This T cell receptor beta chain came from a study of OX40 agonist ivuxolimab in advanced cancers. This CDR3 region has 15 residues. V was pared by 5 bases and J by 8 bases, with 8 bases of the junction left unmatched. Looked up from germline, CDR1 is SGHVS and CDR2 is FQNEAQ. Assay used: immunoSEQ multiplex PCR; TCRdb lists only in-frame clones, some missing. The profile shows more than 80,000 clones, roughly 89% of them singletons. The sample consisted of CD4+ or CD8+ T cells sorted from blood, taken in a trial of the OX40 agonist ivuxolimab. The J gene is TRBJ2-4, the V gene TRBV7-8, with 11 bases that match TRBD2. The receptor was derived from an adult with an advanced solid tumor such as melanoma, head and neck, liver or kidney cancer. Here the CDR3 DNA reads TGTGCCAGCAGCCTAGTAGCGGGGGGGCAACACATTCAGTACTTC. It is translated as CASSLVAGGQHIQYF.